The rows below give T cell receptor beta chains drawn from one sample of a study of cytomegalovirus exposure and HLA in healthy donors. Only in-frame clones appear in the TCRdb table, and some are missing; sequencing was by immunoSEQ multiplex PCR. The sample shows more than 150,000 clones, around 73% of them seen only once. The sample comprised PBMCs. These receptors came from a male donor in good health and CMV-seronegative. CDR3s leave out the opening cysteine and the closing phenylalanine or tryptophan. D genes are given only for firm matches. Clone size is not always given. Where it is, it says once, few, many or a class for expanded clones.

- | - | TRBV7-2 | ASSSGRGGSYEQY
once | - | TRBV7-3 | ASSFGEAVYNEQF
- | - | TRBV4-3 | ASSQDPTAAAEQF
- | - | TRBV25-1 | ASSEWGAGARETQY
- | - | TRBV4-2 | ASSHLSSGVELYGYT
- | TRBD2 | TRBV28 | ATLPSGRLTGELF
- | - | TRBV15 | ATSRGGEGVETQY
- | TRBD1 | TRBV7-2 | ASSLGGTGSNTEAF
few | - | TRBV27 | ASSYQWGAEAF
- | - | TRBV23-1 | ASLGENTEAF
- | TRBD1 | TRBV30 | AWDQGAGNTIY
- | - | TRBV7-2 | ASSPRPDYTEAF
- | - | TRBV28 | ASSLIRQAGQETQY
- | TRBD1 | TRBV5-3 | ARSFEGQGNQPQH
- | - | TRBV2 | ASSPRGVRETQY
- | TRBD1 | TRBV7-6 | ASSPPGDRGAAF
- | - | TRBV7-6 | ASSLRGLGYEQY
- | - | TRBV10-1 | ASTEYWVGRANNEQF
- | TRBD1 | TRBV11-2 | ASSSTGFEQF
- | - | TRBV19 | ASGGGGLGTEAF
- | TRBD2 | TRBV19 | ATQAGARETQY
- | TRBD1 | TRBV6-1 | ASSERGQGMSPLH
- | - | TRBV6-5 | ASSQDWFGEQY
- | TRBD2 | TRBV4-1 | ASSQDGGSTDTQY
- | TRBD2 | TRBV5-1 | ASSFPIAGGPIDTQY
- | - | TRBV7-2 | ASSLVKGQFYGYT
- | TRBD1 | TRBV7-2 | ASSPGQGAGEAF
- | TRBD1 | TRBV6-6 | ASRRQGPNYGYT
- | TRBD2 | TRBV7-2 | ASSLAAGGYNEQF
- | - | TRBV6-1 | ASSEGAGIRLNNYGYT
- | TRBD2 | TRBV5-6 | ASSFGGGQETQY
- | - | TRBV10-3 | AIKASQRHNEQF
- | TRBD1 | TRBV27 | ASASEGQGNQPQH
- | - | TRBV7-9 | ASGLEARTYEQY
- | TRBD2 | TRBV11-2 | ASSPVLAGGPGETQY
- | - | TRBV15 | ATSREVSESYEQY
few | TRBD2 | TRBV25-1 | ASSAETSGAGEQY
- | - | TRBV6-5 | ASRRRQPSYEQY
- | TRBD1 | TRBV19 | ASSPRGQMNTEAF
few | - | TRBV7-9 | ASRLQEGQETQY
- | - | TRBV5-1 | ASSLDEGYYGYT
- | - | TRBV5-6 | ASSLVSRDNHEQY
- | - | TRBV5-6 | ASSPTTNTEAF
few | TRBD1 | TRBV27 | ASSLGTGGGYEQY
- | - | TRBV19 | ASSKQLTGELF
once | TRBD1 | TRBV27 | ASRQGATEAF
- | - | TRBV28 | ASSRGNSGNTIY
- | TRBD2 | TRBV15 | ATSRDGTSGSYEQY
- | TRBD1 | TRBV7-2 | ASSRDRGETQY
- | TRBD1 | TRBV6-5 | ASRRTGQGTDTQY
- | - | TRBV5-1 | ASGWGDNEQF
- | TRBD1 | TRBV5-1 | ASSEDRDTEAF
few | - | TRBV19 | ASSMLRAGEKLF
- | - | TRBV18 | ASSPLYQETQY
- | TRBD1 | TRBV7-2 | ASSLVQQGADYGYT
- | TRBD1 | TRBV5-1 | ASSLDYRTGPMNTEAF
once | TRBD1 | TRBV11-1 | ASSRRTGGNYGYT
few | - | TRBV5-1 | ASSLDSFYGYT
- | - | TRBV14 | ASSGGPHEQF